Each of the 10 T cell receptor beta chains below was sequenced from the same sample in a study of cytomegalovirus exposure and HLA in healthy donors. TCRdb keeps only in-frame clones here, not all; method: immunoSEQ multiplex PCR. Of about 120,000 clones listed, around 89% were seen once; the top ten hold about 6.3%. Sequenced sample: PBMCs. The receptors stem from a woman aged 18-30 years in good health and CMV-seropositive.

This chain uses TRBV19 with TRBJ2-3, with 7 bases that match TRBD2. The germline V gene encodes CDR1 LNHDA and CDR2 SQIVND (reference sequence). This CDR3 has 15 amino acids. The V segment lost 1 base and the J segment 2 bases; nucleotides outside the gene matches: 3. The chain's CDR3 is CASSIGLADTDTQYF. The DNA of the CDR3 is TGTGCCAGTAGTATAGGGCTAGCGGACACAGATACGCAGTATTTT.

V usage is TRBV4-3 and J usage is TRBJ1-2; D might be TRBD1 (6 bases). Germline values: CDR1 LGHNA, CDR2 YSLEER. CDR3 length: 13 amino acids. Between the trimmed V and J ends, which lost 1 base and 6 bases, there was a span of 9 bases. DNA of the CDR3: TGCGCCAGCAGCCAAGTGGCAGGGGATGGCTACACCTTC. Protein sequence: CASSQVAGDGYTF.

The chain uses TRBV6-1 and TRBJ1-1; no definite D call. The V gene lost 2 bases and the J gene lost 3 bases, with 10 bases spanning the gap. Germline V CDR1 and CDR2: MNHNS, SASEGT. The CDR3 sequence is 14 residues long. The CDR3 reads CASSENPGYTEAFF. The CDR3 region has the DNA TGTGCCAGCAGTGAAAACCCGGGGTACACTGAAGCTTTCTTT.

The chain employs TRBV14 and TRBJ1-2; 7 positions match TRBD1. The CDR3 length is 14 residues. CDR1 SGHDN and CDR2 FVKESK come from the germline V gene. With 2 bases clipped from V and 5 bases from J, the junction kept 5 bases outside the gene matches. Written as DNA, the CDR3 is TGTGCCAGCAGCCAATACGGGACAGCATATGGCTACACCTTC. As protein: CASSQYGTAYGYTF.

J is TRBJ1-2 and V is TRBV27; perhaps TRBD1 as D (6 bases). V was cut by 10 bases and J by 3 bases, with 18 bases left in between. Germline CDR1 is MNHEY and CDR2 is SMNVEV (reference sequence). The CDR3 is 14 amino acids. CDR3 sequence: CATSMTGAYYGYTF. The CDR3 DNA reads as TGTGCCACCTCTATGACAGGAGCCTACTATGGCTACACCTTC.

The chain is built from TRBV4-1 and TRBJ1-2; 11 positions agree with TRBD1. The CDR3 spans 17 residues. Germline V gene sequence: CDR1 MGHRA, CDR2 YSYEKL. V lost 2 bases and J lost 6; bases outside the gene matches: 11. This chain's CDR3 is CASSQPVKGTGGNGYTF. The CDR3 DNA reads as TGCGCCAGCAGCCAACCCGTCAAAGGGACAGGGGGAAATGGCTACACCTTC.

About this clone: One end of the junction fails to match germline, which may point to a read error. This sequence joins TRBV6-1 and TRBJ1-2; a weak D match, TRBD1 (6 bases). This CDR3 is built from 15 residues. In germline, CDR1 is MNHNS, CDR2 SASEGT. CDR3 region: CASREGGQANYGYTF. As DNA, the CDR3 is TGTGCCAGCCGTGAAGGGGGGCAGGCTAACTATGGCTACACCTTC.

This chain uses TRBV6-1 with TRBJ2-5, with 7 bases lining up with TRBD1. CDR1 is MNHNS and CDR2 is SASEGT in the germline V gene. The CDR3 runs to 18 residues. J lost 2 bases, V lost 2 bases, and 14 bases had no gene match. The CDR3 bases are TGTGCCAGCAGTGAATTAAAGGGGGCGGATGACCTTCAAGAGACCCAGTACTTC. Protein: CASSELKGADDLQETQYF.

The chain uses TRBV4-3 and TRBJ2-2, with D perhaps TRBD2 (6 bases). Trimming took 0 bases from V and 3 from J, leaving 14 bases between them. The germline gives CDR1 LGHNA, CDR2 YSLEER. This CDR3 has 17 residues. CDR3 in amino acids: CASSQDGSGEDTGELFF. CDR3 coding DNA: TGCGCCAGCAGCCAAGACGGCTCGGGAGAAGACACCGGGGAGCTGTTTTTT.

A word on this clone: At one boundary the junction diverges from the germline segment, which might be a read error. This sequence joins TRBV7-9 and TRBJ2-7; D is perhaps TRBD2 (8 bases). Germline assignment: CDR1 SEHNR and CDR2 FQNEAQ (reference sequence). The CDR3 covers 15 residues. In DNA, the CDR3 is TGTGCCAGCAGCTTTAGCGGGGCCGACAGGGCCCAGTTGGACTTC. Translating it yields CASSFSGADRAQLDF.